Listed below are T cell receptor beta chains from one sample, sequenced in a study of shared clonotypes between healthy human individuals. Clones were sequenced by immunoSEQ multiplex PCR, and TCRdb holds only the in-frame ones, with some missing. The sample holds roughly 520,000 clones, about 96% seen once. The sample was naive CD4+ T cells sorted from blood. All receptors come from a woman in her twenties or thirties in good health. Each CDR3 is given with its conserved first and last residue. The D gene is left open where the match is weak. Rows may omit the clone size; those that give it use once, few, many or a size class.

clone_size d_call j_call v_call cdr3_nt cdr3_aa
- - TRBJ2-7 TRBV4-1 TGCGCCAGCAGCCAATATACCGGGACGCCGATCGACCACGAGCAGTACTTC CASSQYTGTPIDHEQYF
- TRBD1 TRBJ2-3 TRBV10-3 TGTGCCATCAGTCCCGGGACAGGGGAGGAAACGCAGTATTTT CAISPGTGEETQYF
- - TRBJ2-1 TRBV6-4 TGTGCCAGCAGTGAGGAGGCGGCAACCTACAATGAGCAGTTCTTC CASSEEAATYNEQFF
- - TRBJ1-5 TRBV5-6 TGTGCCAGCACCAAACGCCCCACAGGTAATTATAGCAATCAGCCCCAGCATTTT CASTKRPTGNYSNQPQHF
few - TRBJ1-2 TRBV21-1 TGTGCCAGCAGCAGACACCCGAGGTCCTATGGCTACACCTTC CASSRHPRSYGYTF
once - TRBJ1-5 TRBV19 TGTGCCAGTAGTATGACAATGAATCAGCCCCAGCATTTT CASSMTMNQPQHF
- TRBD1 TRBJ2-3 TRBV5-8 TGTGCCAGCAGCTTGCTGGGACAGGGAACAGATACGCAGTATTTT CASSLLGQGTDTQYF
- TRBD1 TRBJ2-7 TRBV7-8 TGTGCCAGCAGCTTAGCCCGACAGGGGTTCAACTCCTACGAGCAGTACTTC CASSLARQGFNSYEQYF
- - TRBJ2-2 TRBV4-1 TGCGCCAGCAGCCCGTGGAGGGTCGGGCGTAGTGACACCGGGGAGCTGTTTTTT CASSPWRVGRSDTGELFF
- TRBD2 TRBJ2-7 TRBV19 TGTGCCAGTAGTATACTAGCGGGTGCCTACGAGCAGTACTTC CASSILAGAYEQYF
- TRBD1 TRBJ1-4 TRBV18 TGTGCCAGCTCACCGGACAGGGTGTGGGAAAAACTGTTTTTT CASSPDRVWEKLFF
- - TRBJ1-5 TRBV15 TGTGCCACGCGCGACTCTTCAGGGCGACAGCCCCAGCATTTT CATRDSSGRQPQHF
- TRBD2 TRBJ2-1 TRBV27 TGTGCCAGCAGCCCCAGGGCTAGCGGGTTTTTGAATGAGCAGTTCTTC CASSPRASGFLNEQFF
- - TRBJ2-3 TRBV5-1 TGCGCCAGCAGCTTGGAACCCGGAATCACAGATACGCAGTATTTT CASSLEPGITDTQYF
- - TRBJ1-1 TRBV27 TGTGCCAGCAGTTTAAAGGCGAACACTGAAGCTTTCTTT CASSLKANTEAFF
- - TRBJ2-7 TRBV2 TGTGCCAGCAGCGAAGACAGCGTGGGCGAGCAGTACTTC CASSEDSVGEQYF
- TRBD2 TRBJ2-3 TRBV5-1 TGCGCCAGCAGCCTGGGACTAGCGGGAGGCGCAAGCACAGATACGCAGTATTTT CASSLGLAGGASTDTQYF
- TRBD2 TRBJ2-1 TRBV19 TGTGCCAGTAGTATAGATCCCGGACTAGCGGGATATGAGCAGTTCTTC CASSIDPGLAGYEQFF
- - TRBJ2-1 TRBV28 TGTGCCAGCAGTTTAAATCTCTCTGAGCAGTTCTTC CASSLNLSEQFF
once - TRBJ2-5 TRBV7-2 TGTGCCAGCAGCTACCGACAAGGAGAGACCCAGTACTTC CASSYRQGETQYF
- - TRBJ2-7 TRBV6-1 TGTGCCAGCAGCCGGGGCGAGCAGTACTTC CASSRGEQYF
- TRBD1 TRBJ1-5 TRBV19 TGTGCCAGTAGTAGAATAAAGGGACAGTCAAGTCAGCCCCAGCATTTT CASSRIKGQSSQPQHF
- - TRBJ2-7 TRBV18 TGTGCCAGCTCACCGAGGATCGAAATCTACGAGCAGTACTTC CASSPRIEIYEQYF
- - TRBJ2-3 TRBV5-1 TGCGCCAGCAGCCTAGGACCAATTCCTCCAGATACGCAGTATTTT CASSLGPIPPDTQYF
- TRBD2 TRBJ2-3 TRBV5-1 TGCGCCAGCATCCCGGGCGGCGGGGGAATACGCACAGATACGCAGTATTTT CASIPGGGGIRTDTQYF
once - TRBJ2-4 TRBV7-2 TGTGCCAGCAGCTTAGCTCTAGCCAAAAACATTCAGTACTTC CASSLALAKNIQYF
- - TRBJ1-1 TRBV28 TGTGCCAGCAGTTGGGTGGGGGCTGGGGCTTTCTTT CASSWVGAGAFF
- - TRBJ1-4 TRBV7-6 TGTGCCAGCAGCACCTCTCAGGGAGAAAAACTGTTTTTT CASSTSQGEKLFF
- - TRBJ2-7 TRBV14 TGTGCCAGCAGCCATTGGCCGTTCTCCTACGAGCAGTACTTC CASSHWPFSYEQYF
- TRBD2 TRBJ2-1 TRBV27 TGTGCCAGCAGTCCTCGATTGCGGGAGAACAATGAGCAGTTCTTC CASSPRLRENNEQFF
- TRBD2 TRBJ2-1 TRBV6-5 TGTGCCAGCAGGCAGCGGGGTGAGCAGTTCTTC CASRQRGEQFF
- TRBD2 TRBJ2-1 TRBV7-2 TGTGCCAGCAGCCAGGTCTCTAGCGGGTCCTACAATGAGCAGTTCTTC CASSQVSSGSYNEQFF
once - TRBJ2-7 TRBV5-6 TGTGCCAGCAGCGCCCGGGGGGCAGGGATCTACGAGCAGTACTTC CASSARGAGIYEQYF
- TRBD1 TRBJ1-5 TRBV19 TGTGCCAGTAGTAGGGACAGTAATCAGCCCCAGCATTTT CASSRDSNQPQHF
- TRBD1 TRBJ1-5 TRBV25-1 TGTGCCAGCAGTGAAAGGGGGCCGGGACAGCCCCAGCATTTT CASSERGPGQPQHF
- - TRBJ1-5 TRBV12-2 TGTGCAAGTCGCTCGGTAGGAGGGCAGACTTATAGCAATCAGCCCCAGCATTTT CASRSVGGQTYSNQPQHF
- - TRBJ1-3 TRBV4-2 TGTGCCAGCAGCCAAGATTCGACCGAGCCCGGAAACACCATATATTTT CASSQDSTEPGNTIYF
- - TRBJ2-2 TRBV13 TGTGCCAGCAGCCGGGGGTACGGGGAGCTGTTTTTT CASSRGYGELFF
- - TRBJ2-7 TRBV11-3 TGTGCCAGCAGCTTAGGGGCAGCCTCCTACGAGCAGTACTTC CASSLGAASYEQYF
- - TRBJ1-3 TRBV19 TGTGCCAGTAGTCTCTTCGGAACCACTGGAAACACCATATATTTT CASSLFGTTGNTIYF
- TRBD1 TRBJ2-7 TRBV6-6 TGTGCCAGCAGGTACGGACAGGGGGTGAGCGAGCAGTACTTC CASRYGQGVSEQYF
- TRBD1 TRBJ2-4 TRBV19 TGTGCCAGTTCGGCTCCCGGGACAGAAGCCAAAAACATTCAGTACTTC CASSAPGTEAKNIQYF
- - TRBJ1-2 TRBV4-1 TGCGCCAGCAGCCAAGGATACCAGGGGAGAAACTATGGCTACACCTTC CASSQGYQGRNYGYTF
- - TRBJ2-7 TRBV6-6 TGTGCCAGCAGCTACGGCAACTACCGCCTCTCCTACGAGCAGTACTTC CASSYGNYRLSYEQYF
- - TRBJ2-7 TRBV27 TGTGCAGCTAGCGAGAGCTCCTACGAGCAGTACTTC CAASESSYEQYF
- - TRBJ2-2 TRBV27 TGTGCCAGCAGCCCAAATATCGGACGAGGGTTAACACCCGGGGAGCTGTTTTTT CASSPNIGRGLTPGELFF
- - TRBJ1-1 TRBV27 TGTGCCAGCAGTTTAGTCAGGTCGAACACTGAAGCTTTCTTT CASSLVRSNTEAFF
- - TRBJ1-1 TRBV6-5 TGTGCCAGCAGTTACGGGGACGGCCAGGCAGTGGCTTTCTTT CASSYGDGQAVAFF
- - TRBJ1-2 TRBV25-1 TGTGCCAGCAGTGATACAGGGATTTCTGGCTACACCTTC CASSDTGISGYTF
- - TRBJ2-7 TRBV14 TGTGCCAGCAGCCAAGCCGGGGGCGGGAGAGGCTCCTACGAGCAGTACTTC CASSQAGGGRGSYEQYF
- - TRBJ2-7 TRBV28 TGTGCCAGCAGTCTCCCGCTGGGTAGCGGTCGAAACTACGAGCAGTACTTC CASSLPLGSGRNYEQYF
- TRBD2 TRBJ2-2 TRBV6-1 TGTGCCGGAATGACTAGCGGGAGGGGGCCCGGGGAGCTGTTTTTT CAGMTSGRGPGELFF
- - TRBJ1-5 TRBV7-9 TGTGCCAGCAGCTTAGCCGGAGCAGCTCAGCCCCAGCATTTT CASSLAGAAQPQHF
- TRBD1 TRBJ1-3 TRBV4-2 TGTGCCAGCAGCTTCCAGCTACCGGGACAGGGCATTGGATCTGGAAACACCATATATTTT CASSFQLPGQGIGSGNTIYF